This T cell receptor beta chain stems from a study of control samples from healthy donors and cancer patients. Generated by immunoSEQ multiplex PCR, the TCRdb table keeps only in-frame clones and is missing some. The table records around 120,000 clones, around 87% of them present only once. Germline V gives CDR1 MDHEN, CDR2 SYDVKM. This CDR3 spans 15 amino acids. The J segment lost 8 bases and the V segment lost 3 bases, leaving 6 bases of the junction unmatched. The rearrangement links TRBV28 to TRBJ2-1; 11 bases line up with TRBD2. This clonotype was sampled from a man aged 55 to 70 in good health. Input material: blood. The CDR3 loop reads CASSFSSGGAHEQFF. The CDR3 nucleotides are TGTGCCAGCAGTTTCAGTAGCGGGGGGGCCCATGAGCAGTTCTTC.